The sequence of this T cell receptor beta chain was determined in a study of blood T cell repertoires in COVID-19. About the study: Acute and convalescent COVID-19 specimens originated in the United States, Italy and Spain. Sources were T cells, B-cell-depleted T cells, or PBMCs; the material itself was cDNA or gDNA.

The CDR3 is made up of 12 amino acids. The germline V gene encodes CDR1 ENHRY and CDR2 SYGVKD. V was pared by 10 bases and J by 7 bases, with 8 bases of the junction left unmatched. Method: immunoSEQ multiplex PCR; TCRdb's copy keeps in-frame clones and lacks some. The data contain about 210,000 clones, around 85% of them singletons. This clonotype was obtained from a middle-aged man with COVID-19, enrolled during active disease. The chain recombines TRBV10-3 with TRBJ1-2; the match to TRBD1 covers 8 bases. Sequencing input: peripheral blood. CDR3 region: CATLDRGRGYTF. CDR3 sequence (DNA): TGTGCCACCTTAGACAGGGGCCGTGGCTACACCTTC.